Listed below are T cell receptor beta chains from one sample, sequenced in a study of brain T cells in children with intractable seizures. Sequenced by immunoSEQ multiplex PCR; TCRdb stores in-frame clones only, minus some. The sample consists of around 340,000 clones, roughly 93% of them appearing once. The sequencing used peripheral blood, collected 4 to 5 months after surgery. All receptors come from a boy under two years old with tuberous sclerosis and intractable seizures. The CDR3 runs from the conserved cysteine through the conserved F or W. Fields, in order: D gene, clone size, J gene, V gene, CDR3 protein, CDR3 DNA. The D gene is left open where the match is weak. Some rows mark clone size as missing; the rest say once, few, many or name a class of expanded clone.

D: TRBD2
size: NA
J: TRBJ2-1
V: TRBV9
CDR3: CASSQTSGIYNEQFF
DNA: TGTGCCAGCAGCCAGACCAGCGGGATATACAATGAGCAGTTCTTC

D: NA
size: NA
J: TRBJ2-1
V: TRBV19
CDR3: CASSIIPMGVYNEQFF
DNA: TGTGCCAGTAGTATTATACCCATGGGGGTCTACAATGAGCAGTTCTTC

D: NA
size: NA
J: TRBJ1-2
V: TRBV12-3/TRBV12-4
CDR3: CASSPQHSQGYTF
DNA: TGTGCCAGCAGCCCCCAACATAGTCAGGGCTACACCTTC

D: TRBD1
size: NA
J: TRBJ1-6
V: TRBV30
CDR3: CAWRPGTVLNSPLHF
DNA: TGTGCCTGGAGGCCCGGGACAGTCCTTAATTCACCCCTCCACTTT

D: NA
size: NA
J: TRBJ2-2
V: TRBV5-4
CDR3: CASSFVRGKGELFF
DNA: TGTGCCAGCAGCTTCGTTAGGGGGAAAGGGGAGCTGTTTTTT

D: TRBD1
size: NA
J: TRBJ2-7
V: TRBV19
CDR3: CASSIWGTGALNEQYF
DNA: TGTGCCAGTAGTATCTGGGGGACAGGGGCCCTAAACGAGCAGTACTTC

D: NA
size: NA
J: TRBJ2-1
V: TRBV3-1/TRBV3-2
CDR3: CASSQDPGKRNEQFF
DNA: TGTGCCAGCAGCCAAGATCCGGGGAAAAGGAATGAGCAGTTCTTC

D: TRBD2
size: NA
J: TRBJ2-7
V: TRBV4-1
CDR3: CASSQPIAGVSGEQYF
DNA: TGCGCCAGCAGCCAGCCCATAGCGGGAGTGTCGGGCGAGCAGTACTTC

D: NA
size: once
J: TRBJ1-1
V: TRBV7-3
CDR3: CASSLMENTEAFF
DNA: TGTGCCAGCAGCTTAATGGAGAACACTGAAGCTTTCTTT

D: NA
size: NA
J: TRBJ2-1
V: TRBV19
CDR3: CASTPALARSSYNEQFF
DNA: TGTGCCAGTACGCCAGCTCTTGCTCGAAGCTCCTACAATGAGCAGTTCTTC

D: NA
size: NA
J: TRBJ2-1
V: TRBV7-9
CDR3: CASSSTPYEQFF
DNA: TGTGCCAGCAGCTCTACACCTTACGAGCAGTTCTTC

D: TRBD1
size: NA
J: TRBJ1-2
V: TRBV12-3/TRBV12-4
CDR3: CASSQGAVYGYTF
DNA: TGTGCCAGCTCGCAGGGGGCGGTCTATGGCTACACCTTC

D: NA
size: NA
J: TRBJ1-2
V: TRBV6-1
CDR3: CASSDQGMGNYGYTF
DNA: TGTGCCAGCAGTGACCAGGGGATGGGGAACTATGGCTACACCTTC

D: NA
size: NA
J: TRBJ2-5
V: TRBV29-1
CDR3: CSVEGSPRSSETQYF
DNA: TGCAGCGTCGAGGGGTCTCCCCGCTCGTCGGAGACCCAGTACTTC

D: NA
size: few
J: TRBJ1-4
V: TRBV7-9
CDR3: CASSLFETENEKLFF
DNA: TGTGCCAGCAGCTTATTCGAGACCGAGAATGAAAAACTGTTTTTT

D: NA
size: NA
J: TRBJ2-7
V: TRBV5-6
CDR3: CASSTGGGGPYEQYF
DNA: TGTGCCAGCAGCACCGGAGGGGGAGGTCCCTACGAGCAGTACTTC

D: NA
size: NA
J: TRBJ1-5
V: TRBV28
CDR3: CASRIRGQYSNQPQHF
DNA: TGTGCCAGCAGAATCAGGGGCCAGTATAGCAATCAGCCCCAGCATTTT

D: NA
size: NA
J: TRBJ1-5
V: TRBV5-6
CDR3: CASSLGVATGAFHQPQHF
DNA: TGTGCCAGCAGCTTGGGAGTGGCGACAGGTGCGTTCCATCAGCCCCAGCATTTT

D: NA
size: NA
J: TRBJ2-2
V: TRBV5-4
CDR3: CASSALRRPGELFF
DNA: TGTGCCAGCAGCGCCCTGCGGAGACCCGGGGAGCTGTTTTTT

D: NA
size: NA
J: TRBJ1-4
V: TRBV28
CDR3: CASSLSSGSEKLFF
DNA: TGTGCCAGCAGTTTAAGCAGCGGGAGTGAAAAACTGTTTTTT

D: TRBD2
size: NA
J: TRBJ2-1
V: TRBV7-9
CDR3: CASSSRFREGAYNEQFF
DNA: TGTGCCAGCAGCTCCCGGTTTCGGGAGGGTGCCTACAATGAGCAGTTCTTC

D: NA
size: once
J: TRBJ2-7
V: TRBV6-5
CDR3: CASNGVAGGIYEQYF
DNA: TGTGCCAGCAACGGGGTTGCAGGGGGGATCTACGAGCAGTACTTC

D: TRBD2
size: NA
J: TRBJ2-1
V: TRBV30
CDR3: CAWSVGTSGNLNEQFF
DNA: TGTGCCTGGAGTGTAGGAACCAGCGGGAATCTCAATGAGCAGTTCTTC

D: NA
size: NA
J: TRBJ2-3
V: TRBV5-6
CDR3: CASSSGLTDTQYF
DNA: TGTGCCAGCAGCTCCGGACTCACAGATACGCAGTATTTT

D: NA
size: few
J: TRBJ1-3
V: TRBV5-4
CDR3: CASSLIPSGNTIYF
DNA: TGTGCCAGCAGCTTGATCCCCTCTGGAAACACCATATATTTT

D: TRBD1
size: NA
J: TRBJ1-2
V: TRBV13
CDR3: CASWAQGRTGYTF
DNA: TGTGCCAGCTGGGCACAGGGGAGAACTGGCTACACCTTC

D: NA
size: NA
J: TRBJ2-7
V: TRBV2
CDR3: CASSDLGDEQYF
DNA: TGTGCCAGCAGTGACCTGGGGGACGAGCAGTACTTC

D: NA
size: once
J: TRBJ2-2
V: TRBV24-1
CDR3: CATSDSTLNTGELFF
DNA: TGTGCCACCAGTGATTCTACCCTGAACACCGGGGAGCTGTTTTTT

D: NA
size: NA
J: TRBJ1-1
V: TRBV6-4
CDR3: CASSDGGQNTEAFF
DNA: TGTGCCAGCAGTGACGGGGGGCAAAACACTGAAGCTTTCTTT

D: NA
size: NA
J: TRBJ2-7
V: TRBV2
CDR3: CASSEWSHEQYF
DNA: TGTGCCAGCAGTGAATGGTCCCACGAGCAGTACTTC

D: NA
size: NA
J: TRBJ1-1
V: TRBV28
CDR3: CASFRGRSTEAFF
DNA: TGTGCCAGCTTCCGGGGTCGTAGCACTGAAGCTTTCTTT

D: NA
size: few
J: TRBJ1-2
V: TRBV27
CDR3: CASGDYYGYTF
DNA: TGTGCCAGCGGGGACTACTATGGCTACACCTTC

D: NA
size: NA
J: TRBJ1-1
V: TRBV7-6
CDR3: CASSLGEMRGRTEAFF
DNA: TGTGCCAGCAGCTTAGGAGAGATGAGGGGGAGGACTGAAGCTTTCTTT

D: NA
size: NA
J: TRBJ1-1
V: TRBV6-5
CDR3: CASSYGTNTEAFF
DNA: TGTGCCAGCAGTTACGGAACGAACACTGAAGCTTTCTTT

D: NA
size: NA
J: TRBJ2-3
V: TRBV12-3/TRBV12-4
CDR3: CASSLYGDTQYF
DNA: TGTGCCAGCAGCCTCTATGGGGATACGCAGTATTTT

D: TRBD1
size: NA
J: TRBJ2-4
V: TRBV5-4
CDR3: CAVGTGRRNIQYF
DNA: TGTGCCGTTGGGACAGGGAGGAGAAACATTCAGTACTTC

D: NA
size: NA
J: TRBJ2-7
V: TRBV21-1
CDR3: CASSLHRAGVPNYEQYF
DNA: TGTGCCAGCAGCCTACACCGGGCGGGAGTCCCCAACTACGAGCAGTACTTC

D: NA
size: NA
J: TRBJ1-1
V: TRBV30
CDR3: CAWSRLGTEAFF
DNA: TGTGCCTGGAGTCGCCTTGGCACTGAAGCTTTCTTT

D: NA
size: once
J: TRBJ2-3
V: TRBV30
CDR3: CAWAEATSSTDTQYF
DNA: TGTGCCTGGGCGGAGGCGACCTCTAGCACAGATACGCAGTATTTT

D: NA
size: few
J: TRBJ1-1
V: TRBV6-5
CDR3: CASSYRLYTEAFF
DNA: TGTGCCAGCAGTTACAGGCTTTACACTGAAGCTTTCTTT

D: NA
size: NA
J: TRBJ2-2
V: TRBV18
CDR3: CASSSNRAGELFF
DNA: TGTGCCAGCTCATCCAACAGGGCCGGGGAGCTGTTTTTT

D: NA
size: NA
J: TRBJ1-3
V: TRBV29-1
CDR3: CSVAGAIGNTIYF
DNA: TGCAGCGTTGCCGGGGCAATTGGAAACACCATATATTTT

D: NA
size: once
J: TRBJ2-7
V: TRBV5-1
CDR3: CASSIQGAGGSYEQYF
DNA: TGCGCCAGCAGCATCCAGGGGGCGGGAGGCTCCTACGAGCAGTACTTC

D: NA
size: NA
J: TRBJ2-7
V: TRBV7-9
CDR3: CASSSLGDRLSSYEQYF
DNA: TGTGCCAGCAGCTCCCTTGGAGACAGACTGAGCTCCTACGAGCAGTACTTC

D: NA
size: once
J: TRBJ2-7
V: TRBV7-8
CDR3: CASSHPGTPAYEQYF
DNA: TGTGCCAGCAGCCACCCCGGGACACCAGCCTACGAGCAGTACTTC

D: TRBD2
size: NA
J: TRBJ2-3
V: TRBV6-6
CDR3: CASSPRASGATDTQYF
DNA: TGTGCCAGCTCCCCCAGGGCTAGCGGGGCCACAGATACGCAGTATTTT

D: NA
size: NA
J: TRBJ2-7
V: TRBV5-8
CDR3: CASSHTTGTAYEQYF
DNA: TGTGCCAGCAGCCATACTACAGGGACGGCCTACGAGCAGTACTTC

D: NA
size: few
J: TRBJ2-7
V: TRBV6-5
CDR3: CASRGQSSYEQYF
DNA: TGTGCCAGCAGAGGACAGAGCTCCTACGAGCAGTACTTC

D: TRBD2
size: few
J: TRBJ2-7
V: TRBV29-1
CDR3: CSVGTSGRYEQYF
DNA: TGCAGCGTTGGAACTAGCGGGAGATACGAGCAGTACTTC

D: NA
size: NA
J: TRBJ2-7
V: TRBV27
CDR3: CASGTSTYEQYF
DNA: TGTGCCAGCGGAACCAGCACCTACGAGCAGTACTTC

D: NA
size: NA
J: TRBJ2-2
V: TRBV19
CDR3: CASSMLPGANTGELFF
DNA: TGTGCCAGTAGTATGTTACCGGGGGCGAACACCGGGGAGCTGTTTTTT

D: TRBD2
size: NA
J: TRBJ2-3
V: TRBV5-4
CDR3: CASSKAGLLSTDTQYF
DNA: TGTGCCAGCAGCAAAGCGGGACTCCTGAGCACAGATACGCAGTATTTT

D: NA
size: NA
J: TRBJ2-7
V: TRBV19
CDR3: CASSMPQVVIGEQYF
DNA: TGTGCCAGTAGTATGCCGCAGGTAGTAATTGGCGAGCAGTACTTC